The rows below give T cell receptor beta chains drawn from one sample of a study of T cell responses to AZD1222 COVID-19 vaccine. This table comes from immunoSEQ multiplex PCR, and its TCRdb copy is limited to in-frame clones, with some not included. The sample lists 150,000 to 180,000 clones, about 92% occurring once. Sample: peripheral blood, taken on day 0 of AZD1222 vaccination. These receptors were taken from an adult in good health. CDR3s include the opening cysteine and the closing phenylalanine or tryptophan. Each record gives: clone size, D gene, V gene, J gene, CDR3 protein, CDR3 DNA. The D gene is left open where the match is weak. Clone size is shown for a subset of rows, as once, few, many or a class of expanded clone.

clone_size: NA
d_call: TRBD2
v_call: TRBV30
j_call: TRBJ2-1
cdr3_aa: CAWVIPGLAGYNEQFF
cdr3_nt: TGTGCCTGGGTAATACCGGGACTAGCGGGATACAATGAGCAGTTCTTC

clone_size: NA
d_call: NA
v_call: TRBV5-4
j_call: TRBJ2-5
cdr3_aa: CASSLLREKQETQYF
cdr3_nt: TGTGCCAGCAGCTTGCTACGGGAAAAACAAGAGACCCAGTACTTC

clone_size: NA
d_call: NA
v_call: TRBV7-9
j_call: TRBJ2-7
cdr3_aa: CASSSPRVTTYEQYF
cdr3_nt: TGTGCCAGCAGCTCTCCTCGGGTCACTACCTACGAGCAGTACTTC

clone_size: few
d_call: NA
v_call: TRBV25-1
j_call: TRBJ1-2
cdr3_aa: CASSDRGWGNYGYTF
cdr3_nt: TGTGCCAGCAGTGATAGGGGCTGGGGGAACTATGGCTACACCTTC

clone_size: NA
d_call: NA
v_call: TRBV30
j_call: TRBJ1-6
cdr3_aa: CAPVAGFSYNSPLHF
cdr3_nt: TGTGCCCCTGTCGCGGGGTTCTCCTATAATTCACCCCTCCACTTT

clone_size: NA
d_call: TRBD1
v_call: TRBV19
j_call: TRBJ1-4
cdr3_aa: CASSGTGGFGNEKLFF
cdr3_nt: TGTGCCAGCTCTGGGACAGGGGGCTTTGGTAATGAAAAACTGTTTTTT

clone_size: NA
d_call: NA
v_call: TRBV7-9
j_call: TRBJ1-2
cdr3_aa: CASSSEGRGAGYGYTF
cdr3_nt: TGTGCCAGCAGCTCCGAGGGGAGGGGCGCGGGGTATGGCTACACCTTC

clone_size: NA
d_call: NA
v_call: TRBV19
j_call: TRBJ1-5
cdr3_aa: CASRVRVSNQPQHF
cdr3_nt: TGTGCCAGTAGGGTAAGGGTCAGCAATCAGCCCCAGCATTTT

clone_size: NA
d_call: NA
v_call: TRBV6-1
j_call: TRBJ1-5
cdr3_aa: CASSEQGGRGGNQPQHF
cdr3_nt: TGTGCCAGCAGTGAACAGGGTGGGCGCGGAGGCAATCAGCCCCAGCATTTT

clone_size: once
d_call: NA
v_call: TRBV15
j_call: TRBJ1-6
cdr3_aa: CATSPQSPATNPYNSPLHF
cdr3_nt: TGTGCCACCAGCCCTCAGAGCCCGGCAACAAACCCCTATAATTCACCCCTCCACTTT

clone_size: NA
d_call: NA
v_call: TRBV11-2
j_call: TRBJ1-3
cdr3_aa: CASRLQGNTIYF
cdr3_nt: TGTGCCAGCAGATTACAAGGAAACACCATATATTTT

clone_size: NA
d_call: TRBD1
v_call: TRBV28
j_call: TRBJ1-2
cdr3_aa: CASSSQGGLNYGYTF
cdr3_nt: TGTGCCAGCAGTTCACAGGGGGGGCTGAACTATGGCTACACCTTC

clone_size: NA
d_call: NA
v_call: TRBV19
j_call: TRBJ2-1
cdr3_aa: CASSSPLRSSYNEQFF
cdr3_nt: TGTGCCAGTAGTAGTCCGCTCAGGTCCTCCTACAATGAGCAGTTCTTC

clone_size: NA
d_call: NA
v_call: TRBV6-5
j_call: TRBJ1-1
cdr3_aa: CASGPTGFSTEAFF
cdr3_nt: TGTGCCAGCGGCCCGACAGGTTTCTCCACTGAAGCTTTCTTT

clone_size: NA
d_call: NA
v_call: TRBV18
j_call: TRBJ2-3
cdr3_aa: CASSGISTDTQYF
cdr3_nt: TGTGCCAGCTCCGGGATTAGCACAGATACGCAGTATTTT

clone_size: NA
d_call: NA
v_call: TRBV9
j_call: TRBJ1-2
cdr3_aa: CASSVALFSEFGGGYTF
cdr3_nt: TGTGCCAGCAGCGTAGCCCTCTTTTCCGAATTCGGCGGAGGCTACACCTTC

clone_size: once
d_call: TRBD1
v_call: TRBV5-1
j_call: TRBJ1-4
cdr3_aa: CASSPTGQGFEKLFF
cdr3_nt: TGCGCCAGCAGCCCCACCGGACAGGGGTTTGAAAAACTGTTTTTT

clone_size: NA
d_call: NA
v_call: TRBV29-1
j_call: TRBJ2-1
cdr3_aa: CSVDKRQSNEQFF
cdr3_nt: TGCAGCGTTGATAAGCGACAGAGCAATGAGCAGTTCTTC

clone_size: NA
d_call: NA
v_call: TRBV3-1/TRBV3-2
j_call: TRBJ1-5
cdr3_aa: CASSQGGTLWSNQPQHF
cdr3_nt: TGTGCCAGCAGCCAAGGGGGGACGCTTTGGAGCAATCAGCCCCAGCATTTT

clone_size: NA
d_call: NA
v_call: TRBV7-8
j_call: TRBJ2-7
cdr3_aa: CASSRRVAGISYEQYF
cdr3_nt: TGTGCCAGCAGTAGACGGGTCGCAGGGATCTCCTACGAGCAGTACTTC

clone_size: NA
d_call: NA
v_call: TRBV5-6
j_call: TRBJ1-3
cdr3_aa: CASSFAGSGNTIYF
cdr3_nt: TGTGCCAGCAGCTTTGCAGGTTCTGGAAACACCATATATTTT

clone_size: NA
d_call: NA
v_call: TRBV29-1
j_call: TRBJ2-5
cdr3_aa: CSVEGPGGRVETQYF
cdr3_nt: TGCAGCGTTGAAGGACCCGGGGGGCGTGTCGAGACCCAGTACTTC

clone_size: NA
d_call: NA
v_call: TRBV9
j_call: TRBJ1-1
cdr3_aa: CASSPTPTTNTEAFF
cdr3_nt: TGTGCCAGCAGCCCAACCCCAACAACGAACACTGAAGCTTTCTTT

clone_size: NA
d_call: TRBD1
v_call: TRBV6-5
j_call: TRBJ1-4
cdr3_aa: CASSKAGQSNEKLFF
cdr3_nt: TGTGCCAGCAGTAAGGCGGGACAGTCTAATGAAAAACTGTTTTTT

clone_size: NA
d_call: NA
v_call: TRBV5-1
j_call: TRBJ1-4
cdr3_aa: CASSKETVATNEKLFF
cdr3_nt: TGCGCCAGCAGTAAGGAGACAGTTGCAACTAATGAAAAACTGTTTTTT